The 9 T cell receptor beta chains listed next were all sequenced from one sample in a study of cytomegalovirus exposure and HLA in healthy donors. The study ran its PCR with 60 Vbeta and 13 Jbeta primers. Clones were sequenced by immunoSEQ multiplex PCR, and TCRdb holds only the in-frame ones, with some missing. Of roughly 200,000 clones detected, over 75% appear once; the ten largest clones hold roughly 3%. Sequencing input: PBMCs. The receptors originated from a woman aged 25 to 39 in good health and CMV-seronegative.

V is TRBV2 and J is TRBJ2-3, with 7 bases matching TRBD2. V lost 6 bases to trimming and J lost 11 bases; unmatched junction nucleotides: 5. Looked up from germline, CDR1 is SNHLY and CDR2 is FYNNEI. The CDR3 is made up of 11 amino acids. CDR3 sequence: CASRTGGGQYF. The CDR3 DNA reads as TGTGCCAGCAGGACGGGGGGTGGGCAGTATTTT.

About this clone: Other DNA sequences of this sample code for an identical CDR3. The J gene is TRBJ1-5, the V gene TRBV5-4; 7 bases agree with TRBD1. CDR3 length: 14 residues. Germline trimming cut 2 bases from V and 1 base from J; bases unmatched to any gene: 0. Germline values: CDR1 SGHNT, CDR2 YYREEE (reference sequence). The CDR3 nucleotides are TGTGCCAGCAGCTTAGGGGGCAGCAATCAGCCCCAGCATTTT. It specifies CASSLGGSNQPQHF.

This chain connects TRBV5-1 to TRBJ2-7; TRBD1 might be the D (6 bases). Germline values: CDR1 SGHRS, CDR2 YFSETQ. Trimming took off 2 bases at V and 3 bases at J, with 18 bases between the two ends. The CDR3 has 16 residues. DNA for the CDR3: TGCGCCAGCAGCTTCCGGGACACCAGAAACGGCTACGAGCAGTACTTC. It is translated as CASSFRDTRNGYEQYF.

The chain has TRBV5-1 and TRBJ2-1, with 7 bases lining up with TRBD2. CDR3 size: 15 residues. Trimming cost V 2 bases and J 3 bases; bases outside gene matches: 5. CDR1 and CDR2 from the germline V gene are SGHRS and YFSETQ. Here the CDR3 DNA reads TGCGCCAGCAGCTTAAGTCTAGCGGTCTACAATGAGCAGTTCTTC. This sequence encodes CASSLSLAVYNEQFF.

The chain employs TRBV7-9 and TRBJ2-7, with a weak D call TRBD1 (5 bases). The CDR3 runs 12 residues. The ends were cut back, 3 bases at V and 7 bases at J, with 10 bases in the middle. Germline V gene data show CDR1 as SEHNR and CDR2 as FQNEAQ (reference sequence). In nucleotides, the CDR3 is TGTGCCAGCAGCTTGAGACAGAAAGAGCAGTACTTC. Protein: CASSLRQKEQYF. The entire variable domain, with the rest obtained from reference TRBV7-9 and TRBJ2-7, is as follows: DTGVSQNPRHKITKRGQNVTFRCDPISEHNRLYWYRQTLGQGPEFLTYFQNEAQLEKSRLLSDRFSAERPKGSFSTLEIQRTEQGDSAMYLCASSLRQKEQYFGPGTRLTVT.

This chain links TRBV2 with TRBJ2-1, with 8 bases identical to TRBD2. V trimming: 10 bases; J trimming: 8 bases; junction bases outside the gene matches: 16. There are 15 residues in the CDR3. Germline V lookup: CDR1 SNHLY, CDR2 FYNNEI. CDR3 residues: CATRNYRGGTYEQFF. The CDR3 DNA reads TGTGCCACACGAAACTACCGGGGGGGGACGTATGAGCAGTTCTTC.

The V gene is TRBV5-1, the J gene TRBJ2-2; D possibly corresponds to TRBD1 (7 bases). Germline CDR1 SGHRS, CDR2 YFSETQ. V lost 2 bases to trimming and J lost 7 bases, with 21 bases between them. The CDR3 is 17 residues long. The CDR3 sequence: CASSFRQGGMLGGELFF. Here the CDR3 DNA reads TGCGCCAGCAGCTTCCGACAGGGAGGAATGTTAGGCGGGGAGCTGTTTTTT.

This clone was recorded a few times. V and J are TRBV29-1 and TRBJ1-1, with D perhaps TRBD1 (6 bases). Germline CDR1 and CDR2: SQVTM and ANQGSEA. The germline V and J ends were trimmed by 6 bases and 1 base, with 12 bases remaining between them. The CDR3 consists of 13 residues. The CDR3 spells CSVRKGENTEAFF. In nucleotides, the CDR3 is TGCAGCGTCCGGAAGGGGGAGAACACTGAAGCTTTCTTT.

This sequence joins TRBV19 and TRBJ1-1; 7 bases fit TRBD1. Per germline, CDR1 LNHDA and CDR2 SQIVND (reference sequence). Unmatched junction bases numbered 6, after V lost 2 bases and J lost 0 bases. The CDR3 contains 16 residues. CDR3 sequence (DNA): TGTGCCAGTAGTATATATGAGGGGGCATTGAACACTGAAGCTTTCTTT. Its protein product is CASSIYEGALNTEAFF. Together with reference TRBV19 and TRBJ1-1, the CDR3 gives the full variable domain: DGGITQSPKYLFRKEGQNVTLSCEQNLNHDAMYWYRQDPGQGLRLIYYSQIVNDFQKGDIAEGYSVSREKKESFPLTVTSAQKNPTAFYLCASSIYEGALNTEAFFGQGTRLTVV.